Listed below are T cell receptor beta chains from one sample, sequenced in a study of CD8+CD57+ T cells in acquired aplastic anemia. Via MiXCR, TCRdb re-called the reads, giving one row per CDR3 protein. The sample lists 98,000 or so distinct CDR3 sequences; about half were seen once. Sequencing was carried out using sorted CD4+, CD8+, or CD8+CD57+ T cells (not recorded which) from PBMCs. The receptors originated from a human donor in good health, serving as a control. CDR3s include the opening cysteine and the closing phenylalanine or tryptophan. D genes are given only for firm matches. Some rows mark clone size as missing; the rest say once, few, many or name a class of expanded clone.

clone size	D gene	V gene	J gene	CDR3 DNA	CDR3 protein
NA	NA	TRBV9	TRBJ1-2	TGTGCCAGCAGCTACGGAAGTGGGGGGGTCGCTGGCTACACCTTC	CASSYGSGGVAGYTF
NA	NA	TRBV15	TRBJ1-2	TGTGCCACCAGCAGTGGAGGAGTCGGGGGCTATGGCTACACCTTC	CATSSGGVGGYGYTF
NA	TRBD2	TRBV10-3	TRBJ2-2	TGTGCCACCGGGGGGGCCGACACCGGGGAGCTGTTTTTT	CATGGADTGELFF
many	NA	TRBV2	TRBJ2-1	TGTGCCAGCAGTGTAGTAGCGGTTAGCTACAATGAGCAGTTCTTC	CASSVVAVSYNEQFF
many	TRBD2	TRBV12-3/TRBV12-4	TRBJ2-3	TGTGCCAGCAGTACTTCCCTAGCGGGGGCCGGAGATACGCAGTATTTT	CASSTSLAGAGDTQYF
few	TRBD2	TRBV2	TRBJ2-5	TGTGCCAGCAGTGGATATACTAGCGGGGAGACCCAGTACTTC	CASSGYTSGETQYF
NA	NA	TRBV4-1	TRBJ2-7	TGCGCCAGCAGCCAAGTGGCATCCTCCCTGGAGCAGTACTTC	CASSQVASSLEQYF
NA	TRBD1	TRBV28	TRBJ1-5	TGTGCCAGCAGTTTAGGACAGGGGTTCCGGCAGCCCCAGCATTTT	CASSLGQGFRQPQHF
many	NA	TRBV9	TRBJ1-2	TGTGCCAGCAGCGTGCAGGGAGGTGGCTACACCTTC	CASSVQGGGYTF
few	NA	TRBV3-1	TRBJ2-5	TGTGCCAGCAGCCAAGATATTAGGGGGGGGGTAACGGAGACCCAGTACTTC	CASSQDIRGGVTETQYF
many	NA	TRBV5-8	TRBJ2-1	TGTGCCAGCAGCTTGCGTTCCGGGGGAACGGGGCTCTTC	CASSLRSGGTGLF
NA	TRBD2	TRBV7-8	TRBJ2-1	TGTGCCAGCAGCTTAGGGACTAGCGGGGGGCTGAATGAGCAGTTCTTC	CASSLGTSGGLNEQFF
NA	TRBD1	TRBV20-1	TRBJ1-5	TGCAGTGCACAGACAGGGTCTAGCAATCAGCCCCAGCATTTT	CSAQTGSSNQPQHF
many	NA	TRBV7-2	TRBJ1-1	TGTGCCAGCAGCTTAGGGCCTCCCTTGAGGTCTTTCTTT	CASSLGPPLRSFF
many	NA	TRBV9	TRBJ1-5	TGTGCCAGCGGTCTGGGGGGGCAGCCCCAGCATTTT	CASGLGGQPQHF
NA	NA	TRBV11-3	TRBJ2-7	TGTGCCAGCAGCTTTGGCCAGGTGGTTTTCTTC	CASSFGQVVFF
many	NA	TRBV9	TRBJ1-6	TGTGCCAGCAGCCCCCAGGGGTTTAATTCACCCCTCCACTTT	CASSPQGFNSPLHF
NA	TRBD1	TRBV13	TRBJ1-2	TGTGCCAGCAGCTCAGGGGGCAATGGCTACACCTTC	CASSSGGNGYTF